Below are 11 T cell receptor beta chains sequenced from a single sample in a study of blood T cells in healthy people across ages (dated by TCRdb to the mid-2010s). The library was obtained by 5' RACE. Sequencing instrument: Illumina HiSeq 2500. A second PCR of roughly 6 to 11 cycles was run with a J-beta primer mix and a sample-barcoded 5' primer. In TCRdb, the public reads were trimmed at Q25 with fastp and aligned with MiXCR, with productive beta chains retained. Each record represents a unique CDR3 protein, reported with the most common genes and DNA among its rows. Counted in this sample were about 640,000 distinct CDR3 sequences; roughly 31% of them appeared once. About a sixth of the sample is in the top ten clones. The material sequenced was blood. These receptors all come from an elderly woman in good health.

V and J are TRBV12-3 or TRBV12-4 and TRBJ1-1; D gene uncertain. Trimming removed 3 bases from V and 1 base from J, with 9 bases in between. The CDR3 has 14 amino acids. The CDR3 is CASSFLGRNTEAFF. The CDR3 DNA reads TGTGCCAGCAGTTTTCTTGGGAGGAACACTGAAGCTTTCTTT.

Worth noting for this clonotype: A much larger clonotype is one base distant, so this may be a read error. Here the CDR3 DNA reads TGTGCCAGCAGCCAAGGTAAGGGACTGATCAATGAGCAGTTCTTC. Protein sequence: CASSQGKGLINEQFF. V and J are TRBV3-1 and TRBJ2-1, with D perhaps matching TRBD2 (6 bases). The CDR3 totals 15 residues. Germline-derived CDR1 and CDR2 are LGHDT and YNNKEL (reference sequence). Trimming took 1 base from V and 6 from J, leaving 13 bases between them.

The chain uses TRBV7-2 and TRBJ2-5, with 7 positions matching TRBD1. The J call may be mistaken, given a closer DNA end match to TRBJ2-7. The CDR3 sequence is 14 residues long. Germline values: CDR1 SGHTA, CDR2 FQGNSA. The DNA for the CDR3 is TGTGCCAGCAGGCCGGGACAGCTCAGGGGCGAGCAGTACTTC. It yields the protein CASRPGQLRGEQYF.

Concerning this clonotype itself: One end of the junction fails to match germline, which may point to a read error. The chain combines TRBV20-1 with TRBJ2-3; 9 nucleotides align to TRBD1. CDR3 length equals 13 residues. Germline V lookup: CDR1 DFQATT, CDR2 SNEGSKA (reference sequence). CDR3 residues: CSWTGASTDMQYF. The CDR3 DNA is TGCAGCTGGACAGGGGCCTCCACAGATATGCAGTATTTT.

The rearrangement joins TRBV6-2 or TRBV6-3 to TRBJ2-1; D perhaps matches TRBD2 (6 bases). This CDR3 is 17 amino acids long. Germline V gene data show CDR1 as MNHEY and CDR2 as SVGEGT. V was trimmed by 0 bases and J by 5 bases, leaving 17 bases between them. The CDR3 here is CASSYSTLAGGNNEQFF. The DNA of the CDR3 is TGTGCCAGCAGTTACTCGACGCTTGCCGGGGGTAACAATGAGCAGTTCTTC.

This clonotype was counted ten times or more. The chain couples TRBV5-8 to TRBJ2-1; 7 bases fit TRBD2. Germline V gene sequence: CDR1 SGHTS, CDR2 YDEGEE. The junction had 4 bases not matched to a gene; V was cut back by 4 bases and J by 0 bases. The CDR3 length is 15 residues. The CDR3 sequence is CASSPGLLSYNEQFF. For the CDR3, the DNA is TGTGCCAGCAGCCCGGGACTACTCTCCTACAATGAGCAGTTCTTC. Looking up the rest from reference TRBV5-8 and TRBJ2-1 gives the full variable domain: EAGVTQSPTHLIKTRGQQATLRCSPISGHTSVYWYQQALGLGLQFLLWYDEGEERNRGNFPPRFSGRQFPNYSSELNVNALELEDSALYLCASSPGLLSYNEQFFGPGTRLTVL.

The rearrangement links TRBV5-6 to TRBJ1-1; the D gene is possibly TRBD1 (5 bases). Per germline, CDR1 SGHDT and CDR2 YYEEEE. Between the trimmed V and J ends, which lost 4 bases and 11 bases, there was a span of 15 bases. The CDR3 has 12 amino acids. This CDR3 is CASSGAFKVAFF. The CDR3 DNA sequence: TGTGCCAGCAGCGGGGCTTTTAAGGTCGCTTTCTTT.

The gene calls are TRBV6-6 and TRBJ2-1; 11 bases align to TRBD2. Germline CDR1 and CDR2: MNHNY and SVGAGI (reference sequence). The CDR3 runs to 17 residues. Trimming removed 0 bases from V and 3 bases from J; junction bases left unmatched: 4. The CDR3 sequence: CASSYSLLAGVYNEQFF. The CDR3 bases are TGTGCCAGCAGTTACTCGCTACTAGCGGGGGTCTACAATGAGCAGTTCTTC.

The CDR3 nucleotides read TGTGCCACATGGACAGGGGCTATCTCTGGGGCCAACGTCCTGACTTTC. Its translation: CATWTGAISGANVLTF. The chain uses TRBV6-2 or TRBV6-3 and TRBJ2-6; 9 nucleotides match TRBD1. Germline assignment: CDR1 MNHEY and CDR2 SVGEGT. CDR3 length: 16 residues. With V trimmed by 10 bases and J by 0 bases, 7 bases remained unmatched.

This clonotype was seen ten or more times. Here the CDR3 DNA reads TGTGCCAGCAGTCAACGGAGGTTCAATGAGCAGTTCTTC. Translation gives CASSQRRFNEQFF. The genes are TRBV2 and TRBJ2-1; D is possibly TRBD2 (5 bases). The germline V and J ends were trimmed by 5 bases and 6 bases, with 11 bases remaining between them. Germline V lookup: CDR1 SNHLY, CDR2 FYNNEI. The CDR3 consists of 13 residues.

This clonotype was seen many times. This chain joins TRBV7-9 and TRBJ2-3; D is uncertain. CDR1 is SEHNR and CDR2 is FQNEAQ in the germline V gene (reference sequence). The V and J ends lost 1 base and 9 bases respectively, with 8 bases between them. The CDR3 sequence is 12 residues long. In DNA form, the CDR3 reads TGTGCCAGCAGCTTAGACAAAACCACGCAGTATTTT. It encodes CASSLDKTTQYF.